This passage covers 20 T cell receptor beta chains from one sample sequenced in a study of blood T cell repertoires in COVID-19. The assay was immunoSEQ multiplex PCR, and TCRdb's table has in-frame clones only and misses some. In the table there are 300,000 or so clones, roughly nine tenths of which are singletons. Sequencing was performed on peripheral blood. These receptors were taken from a woman aged 30 to 39 with COVID-19, enrolled during active disease.

This chain joins TRBV3-1 (or the pseudogene TRBV3-2) and TRBJ2-1; TRBD2 matches at 8 bases. Germline assignment: CDR1 LGHDT and CDR2 YNNKEL (reference sequence). Trimming took 2 bases from V and 7 from J; bases not matched to a gene: 7. The CDR3 totals 15 residues. CDR3 in amino acids: CASSQMSGSKNEQFF. CDR3 nucleotide sequence: TGTGCCAGCAGCCAAATGAGCGGGAGTAAAAATGAGCAGTTCTTC.

The chain uses TRBV24-1 and TRBJ1-5; D call uncertain. CDR3 length: 14 residues. Germline V gene data show CDR1 as KGHDR and CDR2 as SFDVKD. The V end lost 7 bases, the J end lost 0 bases, and 9 bases lay between the germline ends. CDR3 in DNA: TGTGCCACCAGCTCGGGGTATAGCAATCAGCCCCAGCATTTT. Residues: CATSSGYSNQPQHF.

This chain joins TRBV10-3 and TRBJ2-1, with TRBD2 identical over 13 bases. CDR1 and CDR2 (germline): ENHRY, SYGVKD. Trimming removed 2 bases from V and 6 bases from J; junction bases left unmatched: 1. The CDR3 is 15 amino acids. The CDR3: CAISEGLAGANEQFF. CDR3 coding DNA: TGTGCCATCAGTGAGGGACTAGCGGGAGCCAATGAGCAGTTCTTC.

The chain carries TRBV27 and TRBJ2-1; unclear D gene. V lost 2 bases and J 0 bases, leaving 14 bases between the germline ends. Germline CDR1 reads MNHEY; CDR2 reads SMNVEV (reference sequence). This CDR3 spans 17 amino acids. CDR3 loop: CASSLTMTIPSYNEQFF. CDR3 DNA: TGTGCCAGCAGTTTAACAATGACAATCCCCTCCTACAATGAGCAGTTCTTC.

The J gene is TRBJ2-5, the V gene TRBV11-2; TRBD2 matches at 10 bases. The junction had 18 bases not matched to a gene; V was cut back by 3 bases and J by 5 bases. The CDR3 is made up of 19 amino acids. The V gene's germline CDR1 is SGHAT and CDR2 FQNNGV. In DNA, the CDR3 is TGTGCCAGCAGCTTTATAGGGAGGGCTAGCGGGAGTTTTGCGGAGACCCAGTACTTC. This sequence encodes CASSFIGRASGSFAETQYF.

The J gene is TRBJ2-7, the V gene TRBV7-2; D is perhaps TRBD2 (6 bases). CDR1 and CDR2 (germline): SGHTA, FQGNSA. The CDR3 runs to 16 residues. V was pared by 5 bases and J by 2 bases, with 19 bases between. The CDR3 is CASSRRTNGITYEQYF. DNA of the CDR3: TGTGCCAGCAGCCGTCGGACTAACGGAATTACCTACGAGCAGTACTTC.

This chain uses TRBV10-1 with TRBJ2-7, with 7 bases aligning to TRBD2. This CDR3 is built from 17 residues. V lost 2 bases to trimming and J lost 4 bases; unmatched junction nucleotides: 14. CDR1 and CDR2 (germline): WNHNN, SYGVQD (reference sequence). This CDR3 is CASSEGTSSGTPYEQYF. CDR3 nucleotide sequence: TGCGCCAGCAGTGAGGGAACTTCAAGCGGGACTCCTTACGAGCAGTACTTC.

This rearrangement joins TRBV9 to TRBJ2-1; possibly TRBD2 for D (5 bases). The CDR3 is made up of 15 amino acids. V lost 0 bases to trimming and J lost 8 bases, with 15 bases between them. From germline, CDR1 is SGDLS and CDR2 YYNGEE. CDR3 in DNA: TGTGCCAGCAGCGTAGTTGGCGGGTTGATGGATGAGCAGTTCTTC. This codes for CASSVVGGLMDEQFF.

The chain carries TRBV4-1 and TRBJ1-1; 9 bases map to TRBD1. The germline CDR1 and CDR2 sequences are MGHRA and YSYEKL. J was trimmed by 2 bases and V by 4 bases; bases with no gene match: 8. The CDR3 runs 16 residues. The CDR3 sequence is CASSLNRDRANTEAFF. Here the CDR3 DNA reads TGCGCCAGCAGCCTAAACCGGGACAGGGCCAACACTGAAGCTTTCTTT.

This clone was picked up a small number of times. CDR3 nucleotides: TGTGCCAGCAGCCTCCAGACAGGGTACGAGCAGTACTTC. The encoded protein is CASSLQTGYEQYF. The chain uses TRBV27 and TRBJ2-7; 7 bases are a match to TRBD1. CDR3 size: 13 residues. V lost 6 bases, J lost 4 bases, and 6 bases stayed unmatched. From germline, CDR1 is MNHEY and CDR2 SMNVEV (reference sequence).

The chain uses TRBV27 and TRBJ1-5; unclear D gene. This CDR3 comprises 14 residues. The V end was cut by 2 bases, the J end by 1 base, with 6 bases between. CDR1 and CDR2 from the germline V gene are MNHEY and SMNVEV (reference sequence). The CDR3 reads CASSLQASNQPQHF. The CDR3 nucleotides are TGTGCCAGCAGTTTACAGGCCAGCAATCAGCCCCAGCATTTT.

The table lists this clone with a count of one. The same CDR3 can be traced to other DNA sequences in this sample. The V gene is TRBV9, the J gene TRBJ2-7; 10 positions agree with TRBD2. The V gene's germline CDR1 is SGDLS and CDR2 YYNGEE. The CDR3 is made up of 15 amino acids. The junction had 4 bases not matched to a gene; V was cut back by 2 bases and J by 2 bases. CDR3 sequence reads: CASSVGLAETYEQYF. CDR3 nucleotide sequence: TGTGCCAGCAGCGTCGGACTAGCGGAGACCTACGAGCAGTACTTC.

The chain joins TRBV28 to TRBJ2-6; 9 bases match TRBD1. Germline lookup yields CDR1 MDHEN and CDR2 SYDVKM. Losses at the gene ends were 7 bases for V and 2 bases for J; bases not matched to a gene: 9. This CDR3 spans 17 amino acids. The CDR3 sequence: CASTPGTGFTGANVLTF. The CDR3, as DNA: TGTGCCAGCACCCCCGGGACAGGGTTCACTGGGGCCAACGTCCTGACTTTC. The entire variable domain, with the rest obtained from reference TRBV28 and TRBJ2-6, is as follows: DVKVTQSSRYLVKRTGEKVFLECVQDMDHENMFWYRQDPGLGLRLIYFSYDVKMKEKGDIPEGYSVSREKKERFSLILESASTNQTSMYLCASTPGTGFTGANVLTFGAGSRLTVL.

The chain uses TRBV5-1 and TRBJ2-2; 9 bases map to TRBD2. Germline V gene sequence: CDR1 SGHRS, CDR2 YFSETQ. The CDR3 sequence is 17 residues long. Trimming took 0 bases from V and 3 from J; bases not matched to a gene: 6. The CDR3 nucleotides are TGCGCCAGCAGCTTGGGACCGACTAGCGGAGACACCGGGGAGCTGTTTTTT. Encoded protein: CASSLGPTSGDTGELFF.

This sequence joins TRBV29-1 and TRBJ2-1; D is ambiguous. This CDR3 contains 13 residues. Per germline, CDR1 SQVTM and CDR2 ANQGSEA. V was shortened by 5 bases and J by 0 bases, with 8 bases between the two germline ends. CDR3 sequence: CSVTESSYNEQFF. In DNA, the CDR3 is TGCAGCGTTACAGAAAGCTCCTACAATGAGCAGTTCTTC.

This clone has just one count. The chain employs TRBV3-1 (or the pseudogene TRBV3-2) and TRBJ1-4; perhaps TRBD1 as D (6 bases). CDR3 length: 15 residues. Deletions cut 1 base from V and 4 bases from J, with 10 bases between. Germline V gives CDR1 LGHDT, CDR2 YNNKEL (reference sequence). This CDR3 reads CASSQAGEGNEKLFF. For the CDR3, the DNA is TGTGCCAGCAGCCAAGCAGGGGAGGGTAATGAAAAACTGTTTTTT.

V gene TRBV7-9 combines with J gene TRBJ2-7, with 15 bases identical to TRBD2. V shed 5 bases and J 3 bases; nucleotides not matched to a gene: 8. This CDR3 region has 17 residues. Per the germline V gene, CDR1 is SEHNR and CDR2 is FQNEAQ (reference sequence). CDR3 sequence (DNA): TGTGCCAGCAGCCCCGGACTAGCGGGAGGGCCCGTCTACGAGCAGTACTTC. Translation gives CASSPGLAGGPVYEQYF.

The chain recombines TRBV16 with TRBJ1-2; tentatively, D is TRBD1 (6 bases). Germline assignment: CDR1 KGHSY and CDR2 FQNENV. Deletions cut 4 bases from V and 0 bases from J, with 15 bases between. This CDR3 comprises 16 residues. DNA for the CDR3: TGTGCCAGCAGCCGACCGGGACAAGAATCTAACTATGGCTACACCTTC. The encoded protein is CASSRPGQESNYGYTF.

The V and J genes are TRBV6-6 and TRBJ2-1, with 10 positions matching TRBD2. Trimming at V came to 0 bases and at J to 6 bases, leaving 5 bases not matched to a gene. CDR1 is MNHNY and CDR2 is SVGAGI in the germline V gene (reference sequence). The CDR3 consists of 16 residues. CDR3 DNA sequence: TGTGCCAGCAGTTACTCCCCTAGCGGGAGAGGCAATGAGCAGTTCTTC. Its protein product is CASSYSPSGRGNEQFF.

V usage is TRBV18 and J usage is TRBJ1-2, with no clear D. Trimming pared 3 bases from V and 4 bases from J, leaving 18 bases between. CDR1 KGHSH and CDR2 LQKENI come from the germline V gene. This CDR3 contains 16 residues. The DNA of the CDR3 is TGTGCCAGCTCACCTACCTGGAGAGGGCCGATCTATGGCTACACCTTC. It codes for CASSPTWRGPIYGYTF.